The 8 T cell receptor beta chains presented below share a single source sample, sequenced in a study of blood T cell repertoires in COVID-19. Some clones are missing from TCRdb's copy, which holds only in-frame ones; the method was immunoSEQ multiplex PCR. The sample lists fewer than 200,000 clones, approximately 91% seen once, with around 5.1% in the top ten. Material for sequencing was peripheral blood. The receptors come from a man aged 18 to 29 with COVID-19, enrolled during active disease.

This clone was counted once. The rearrangement uses TRBV27 and TRBJ1-6; D perhaps matches TRBD1 (6 bases). V gave up 4 bases and J gave up 10 bases, with 17 bases separating them. The germline CDR1 and CDR2 sequences are MNHEY and SMNVEV (reference sequence). There are 15 residues in the CDR3. CDR3 loop: CASSWDTRGASPLHF. The CDR3, as DNA: TGTGCCAGCAGTTGGGACACCCGGGGCGCGTCACCCCTCCACTTT.

The chain recombines TRBV6-5 with TRBJ2-4; TRBD1 aligns across 10 bases. J lost 8 bases, V lost 6 bases, and 7 bases had no gene match. Germline CDR1 reads MNHEY; CDR2 reads SVGAGI. The CDR3 covers 14 residues. CDR3: CASRRQGARYIQYF. Written as DNA, the CDR3 is TGTGCCAGCAGGCGACAGGGGGCGAGGTACATTCAGTACTTC.

CDR3 loop: CAWSDDKEGAYEQYF. As DNA, the CDR3 is TGTGCCTGGAGCGACGACAAAGAGGGGGCCTACGAGCAGTACTTC. This chain joins TRBV30 and TRBJ2-7; tentatively, D is TRBD1 (6 bases). The CDR3 length is 15 residues. V was pared by 3 bases and J by 2 bases, with 17 bases between. Germline values: CDR1 GTSNPN, CDR2 SVGIG (reference sequence).

This clone has a handful of counts. The CDR3: CASRLRTAPGELFF. The CDR3 region has the DNA TGTGCCAGCAGACTAAGGACAGCCCCCGGGGAGCTGTTTTTT. This rearrangement joins TRBV2 to TRBJ2-2; a possible D gene is TRBD1 (6 bases). Trimming shortened V by 6 bases and J by 6 bases, and 14 bases separated the two germline ends. The germline V gene encodes CDR1 SNHLY and CDR2 FYNNEI. The CDR3 has 14 residues.

The chain combines TRBV7-9 with TRBJ2-7; D unclear. The CDR3 runs 13 residues. Germline values: CDR1 SEHNR, CDR2 FQNEAQ (reference sequence). V was pared by 5 bases and J by 3 bases, with 11 bases between. CDR3 DNA sequence: TGTGCCAGCAGCGGTAGCATGGTCTACGAGCAGTACTTC. Translated: CASSGSMVYEQYF. Using reference TRBV7-9 and TRBJ2-7 for the parts outside the CDR3, the full variable domain is DTGVSQNPRHKITKRGQNVTFRCDPISEHNRLYWYRQTLGQGPEFLTYFQNEAQLEKSRLLSDRFSAERPKGSFSTLEIQRTEQGDSAMYLCASSGSMVYEQYFGPGTRLTVT.

The gene calls are TRBV7-2 and TRBJ2-2; 9 bases line up with TRBD2. The J segment lost 3 bases and the V segment lost 5 bases, leaving 7 bases of the junction unmatched. Germline CDR1 is SGHTA and CDR2 is FQGNSA. CDR3 length equals 16 residues. The CDR3 loop reads CASSPSGRRDTGELFF. CDR3 in DNA: TGTGCCAGCAGCCCAAGCGGGAGGAGGGACACCGGGGAGCTGTTTTTT. Full variable domain (remainder filled in from reference TRBV7-2 and TRBJ2-2): GAGVSQSPSNKVTEKGKDVELRCDPISGHTALYWYRQSLGQGLEFLIYFQGNSAPDKSGLPSDRFSAERTGGSVSTLTIQRTQQEDSAVYLCASSPSGRRDTGELFFGEGSRLTVL.

This chain links TRBV27 with TRBJ1-1; D possibly corresponds to TRBD1 (5 bases). V lost 3 bases and J 6 bases, leaving 14 bases between the germline ends. Germline V gene sequence: CDR1 MNHEY, CDR2 SMNVEV (reference sequence). CDR3 size: 14 residues. The CDR3 reads CASSFPGGRPEAFF. The CDR3 nucleotides read TGTGCCAGCAGTTTTCCCGGGGGGAGGCCTGAAGCTTTCTTT.

The chain uses TRBV10-2 and TRBJ2-5; weak D call: TRBD2 (6 bases). The V and J ends lost 5 bases and 5 bases respectively, with 18 bases between them. The CDR3 extends over 15 amino acids. Germline-derived CDR1 and CDR2 are WSHSY and SAAADI. The CDR3 sequence is CASSPPGLLGETQYF. The CDR3 region has the DNA TGCGCCAGCAGTCCCCCGGGACTCCTAGGGGAGACCCAGTACTTC.